Reported below is one T cell receptor (beta chain). There is no known antigen for this receptor. The record has no base qualities; no much larger clone is one base away. The data belong to a study of blood T cell repertoires in COVID-19 (dated by TCRdb to between 2020 and 2021). Study-wide context: Samples covering the acute and convalescent phases of COVID-19 were provided by collaborators in the United States, Italy and Spain. The material from the prospective study consisted of cDNA or gDNA derived from T cells, B-cell-depleted T cells, or PBMCs. Subjects who had been exposed to COVID-19, were actively infected with it, or had recovered from it provided the deeply sampled blood TCRbeta repertoires that made up the dataset. The repertoires were released in a freely available public database intended as a resource for research on the immune response to SARS-CoV-2. The sample metadata nearly always contained a de-identified subject ID, COVID-19 status, age in years and sex. Samples were obtained from the ongoing ImmuneRACE study (first 160 participants) and from about 1,300 subjects provided by 6 global collaborators. Where available, HLA class I and class II types were taken from metadata supplied by the sample provider and were not determined by assay-based typing.

The investigation overall reported the following: Clinical and demographic metadata were provided uncurated, with the amount varying by source and participant.

At one collaborating source in Seattle, patients were enrolled during active infection and were followed longitudinally through the course of disease. Whole blood was collected in K2EDTA tubes by collaborating institutions according to the institutions' own protocols. Collaborator samples were shipped for TCRbeta analysis as frozen whole blood, isolated PBMCs, or DNA extracted from either sample type. The immunoSEQ Assay, a bias-controlled multiplex PCR, was used to amplify TCRbeta CDR3 regions from genomic DNA. In the original analysis: Nucleated cell counts per sample were estimated from amplification of reference gene primers within the assay. To quantify the absolute abundance of each unique TCRbeta CDR3 rearrangement, sequence reads were collapsed and filtered. Productive Simpson clonality was computed per sample as the square root of Simpson's diversity index over productive rearrangements. Entries here come from immuneACCESS through TCRdb and include only in-frame sequences with V and J called. Some clones fail to appear in such tables; in the studies checked, an unresolved V gene covers under half of the shortfall, and the cause of the remainder is unknown. The DNA gave D and trimming, while V, J and clone size come from that table. The sample data list 150,000 to 200,000 clones, and roughly 79% of these were observed just once. Together, the top ten hold 12% of the sample.

There are 15 amino acids in the CDR3, from cysteine to phenylalanine inclusive. Only CDR3 DNA is held: 45 bases, read in frame from base 1. From the germline V gene, CDR1 is SGHRS and CDR2 is YFSETQ. Trimming removed 2 bases from V and 3 bases from J; the gene matches leave 3 bases unexplained. The sequence was obtained from a woman older than 75 with COVID-19, enrolled during active disease. Sequenced material: peripheral blood. The chain was built from TRBV5-1 and TRBJ2-3; TRBD2 agrees with 10 junctional bases. The CDR3 amino acid sequence is: CASSLGLAVTDTQYF. The nucleotide sequence is TGCGCCAGCAGCTTAGGACTAGCGGTAACAGATACGCAGTATTTT.